The 19 T cell receptor beta chains in this list originate from one sample, sequenced in a study of blood T cell repertoires in COVID-19. The protocol was immunoSEQ multiplex PCR, while the TCRdb copy is restricted to in-frame clones and leaves out a portion. The sample carries some 63,000 clones, roughly 85% recorded once. Input material: peripheral blood. These receptor sequences come from a human donor in a cohort sampled during active COVID-19.

This rearrangement joins TRBV10-3 to TRBJ1-2, with D perhaps matching TRBD1 (6 bases). Trimming pared 8 bases from V and 0 bases from J, leaving 22 bases between. There are 17 residues in the CDR3. The germline V gene encodes CDR1 ENHRY and CDR2 SYGVKD. The CDR3 DNA reads as TGTGCCATCGGTATTCGGGCGACAGGACAAACTAACTATGGCTACACCTTC. The encoded protein is CAIGIRATGQTNYGYTF.

V is TRBV3-1 (or the pseudogene TRBV3-2) and J is TRBJ2-7, with D perhaps matching TRBD2 (6 bases). Trimming left V 8 bases short and J 4 bases short, with 15 bases between. The CDR3 runs to 13 residues. The germline gives CDR1 LGHDT, CDR2 YNNKEL (reference sequence). CDR3 amino acids: CASGGASEYEQYF. Written as DNA, the CDR3 is TGTGCCAGCGGGGGAGCTAGCGAGTACGAGCAGTACTTC.

The J gene is TRBJ2-1, the V gene TRBV6-5; 8 positions agree with TRBD2. Germline CDR1 and CDR2: MNHEY and SVGAGI. CDR3 length equals 14 residues. V was clipped by 8 bases and J by 6 bases; unmatched bases: 9. CDR3 sequence reads: CASAGTRASNEQFF. CDR3 sequence (DNA): TGTGCCAGCGCCGGGACTAGGGCTTCCAATGAGCAGTTCTTC.

J is TRBJ1-2 and V is TRBV9; 8 nucleotides line up with TRBD1. J was trimmed by 8 bases and V by 2 bases; bases with no gene match: 5. The CDR3 loop spans 13 amino acids. Germline CDR1 is SGDLS and CDR2 is YYNGEE. In DNA form, the CDR3 reads TGTGCCAGCAGCGTTCTACAGGGGGAGGGCTACACCTTC. The encoded protein is CASSVLQGEGYTF.

This chain uses TRBV3-1 (or the pseudogene TRBV3-2) with TRBJ2-1; weak D call: TRBD2 (5 bases). V was trimmed by 3 bases and J by 9 bases, leaving 21 bases between them. This CDR3 region has 16 residues. Germline CDR1 and CDR2: LGHDT and YNNKEL (reference sequence). Here the CDR3 DNA reads TGTGCCAGCAGCCAGTGGGAGCCGACGAAGGTCGGTGAGCAGTTCTTC. Its protein product is CASSQWEPTKVGEQFF.

The chain recombines TRBV28 with TRBJ1-2, with 11 positions matching TRBD1. CDR3 size: 14 residues. Germline CDR1 and CDR2: MDHEN and SYDVKM. Trimming at V came to 5 bases and at J to 7 bases, leaving 6 bases not matched to a gene. The CDR3 DNA reads TGTGCCAGCAGTACACCGGGACAGGGGGTTGGCTACACCTTC. It yields the protein CASSTPGQGVGYTF.

This clone occurred once. This chain joins TRBV5-1 and TRBJ2-5, with 10 nucleotides matching TRBD1. The CDR3 is 15 residues long. CDR1 and CDR2 (germline): SGHRS, YFSETQ. V was pared by 1 base and J by 5 bases, with 5 bases of the junction left unmatched. CDR3 amino acids: CASSLRQGAGETQYF. The CDR3 nucleotides are TGCGCCAGCAGCTTGCGACAGGGGGCGGGGGAGACCCAGTACTTC.

The V and J genes are TRBV19 and TRBJ1-1; D call uncertain. This CDR3 has 13 amino acids. Deletions cut 1 base from V and 4 bases from J, with 7 bases between. Germline V lookup: CDR1 LNHDA, CDR2 SQIVND (reference sequence). The CDR3 nucleotides read TGTGCCAGTAGTATAGGAGTATTCACTGAAGCTTTCTTT. This sequence encodes CASSIGVFTEAFF.

V gene TRBV29-1 combines with J gene TRBJ2-3, with D hard to call. Germline V gene lookup returns CDR1 SQVTM and CDR2 ANQGSEA. The CDR3 contains 13 residues. Trimming pared 5 bases from V and 2 bases from J, leaving 11 bases between. The CDR3 protein is CSVKHRTTDTQYF. In nucleotides, the CDR3 is TGCAGCGTTAAGCACAGAACCACAGATACGCAGTATTTT.

This chain joins TRBV7-9 and TRBJ2-7; D is perhaps TRBD2 (5 bases). The CDR3 covers 12 residues. The germline V gene has CDR1 SEHNR and CDR2 FQNEAQ (reference sequence). V lost 5 bases and J 6 bases, leaving 11 bases between the germline ends. CDR3 DNA: TGTGCCAGCAGCCAAGGAGGTCGCGAGCAGTACTTC. Amino acid sequence: CASSQGGREQYF.

The V call is TRBV7-2, the J call TRBJ2-1; TRBD2 matches at 13 bases. CDR3 length: 17 residues. Unmatched junction bases numbered 15, after V lost 6 bases and J lost 10 bases. CDR1 SGHTA and CDR2 FQGNSA come from the germline V gene. Here the CDR3 DNA reads TGTGCCAGCAGTCCGCCGGGACTAGCGGGAAGGGGTGGGGAGCAGTTCTTC. Its translation: CASSPPGLAGRGGEQFF.

This chain links TRBV5-6 with TRBJ1-3; no clear D. The CDR3 is made up of 15 amino acids. Trimming shortened V by 1 base and J by 2 bases, and 10 bases separated the two germline ends. Germline lookup yields CDR1 SGHDT and CDR2 YYEEEE. The CDR3 sequence is CASSLLSLAGNTIYF. CDR3 DNA sequence: TGTGCCAGCAGCTTGCTCTCACTGGCTGGAAACACCATATATTTT.

The chain couples TRBV6-6 to TRBJ1-3, with D perhaps matching TRBD1 (5 bases). This CDR3 contains 14 residues. V shed 2 bases and J shed 3 bases, with 8 bases lying between them. CDR1 MNHNY and CDR2 SVGAGI come from the germline V gene (reference sequence). The CDR3 bases are TGTGCCAGCAGTTACGGGCAGGGTGGAAACACCATATATTTT. As protein: CASSYGQGGNTIYF.

The V gene is TRBV5-1, the J gene TRBJ1-1; D is uncertain. CDR1 and CDR2 (germline): SGHRS, YFSETQ. The CDR3 length is 14 residues. Trimming took off 4 bases at V and 1 base at J, with 11 bases between the two ends. The CDR3 spells CASSPSRGNTEAFF. The CDR3 bases are TGCGCCAGCAGCCCGAGCCGGGGGAACACTGAAGCTTTCTTT.

The chain joins TRBV11-3 to TRBJ2-1, with 12 bases aligning to TRBD2. This CDR3 is built from 15 residues. J lost 7 bases, V lost 6 bases, and 7 bases had no gene match. Germline values: CDR1 SGHNT, CDR2 YENEEA. CDR3 residues: CASSPTSGRFNEQFF. CDR3 DNA: TGTGCCAGCAGTCCAACTAGCGGGAGGTTTAATGAGCAGTTCTTC.

This clone has a handful of counts. The chain employs TRBV12-3 or TRBV12-4 and TRBJ2-4; D possibly corresponds to TRBD2 (6 bases). V was pared by 5 bases and J by 9 bases, with 14 bases between. CDR3 length equals 13 residues. The CDR3 DNA reads as TGTGCCAGCAGTCCGGGCGGAGGGAGCATTCAGTACTTC. Its protein product is CASSPGGGSIQYF.

For the CDR3, the DNA is TGCAGCGGCGAAGGCGGGAGCGAGACCCAGTACTTC. It specifies CSGEGGSETQYF. This rearrangement joins TRBV29-1 to TRBJ2-5; 7 bases align to TRBD2. CDR1 SQVTM and CDR2 ANQGSEA come from the germline V gene. The CDR3 runs 12 residues. After removal of 7 bases from V and 5 bases from J, the junction contained 7 bases not matched to a gene.

The V call is TRBV28, the J call TRBJ2-2; 8 nucleotides match TRBD1. J was trimmed by 6 bases and V by 5 bases; bases with no gene match: 11. The CDR3 is made up of 16 amino acids. CDR1 and CDR2 (germline): MDHEN, SYDVKM. CDR3 sequence reads: CASSPPGTGLAGELFF. The CDR3 nucleotides are TGTGCCAGCAGTCCCCCGGGGACAGGCCTAGCCGGGGAGCTGTTTTTT.

This clone was seen only once. This chain uses TRBV19 with TRBJ2-3, with 10 positions matching TRBD2. This CDR3 comprises 16 residues. CDR1 is LNHDA and CDR2 is SQIVND in the germline V gene (reference sequence). V gave up 4 bases and J gave up 2 bases; unmatched junction bases: 6. CDR3 sequence: CASSTSGTSATDTQYF. CDR3 coding DNA: TGTGCCAGTAGTACCTCCGGGACTAGCGCCACAGATACGCAGTATTTT.